The subject of this entry is one T cell receptor beta chain. Authors' analysis steps: Estimates of nucleated cell counts were drawn from the amplification of reference gene primers. Method: immunoSEQ multiplex PCR; TCRdb's copy keeps in-frame clones and lacks some. That table is the source of V, J and clone size, and D and trimming were worked out from the DNA. The sample has hundreds of thousands of clones; around 90% are singletons. CDR1 LNHNV and CDR2 YYDKDF come from the germline V gene (reference sequence). This CDR3 is built from 17 residues. J lost 7 bases, V lost 6 bases, and 17 bases had no gene match. The sample comes from a study of blood T cell repertoires in COVID-19. Study-wide context: Sources were T cells, B-cell-depleted T cells, or PBMCs; the material itself was cDNA or gDNA.

Adults between about 18 and 89 years of age took part from 24 US areas. This TCR came from a young woman with acute COVID-19. The sample comprised PBMCs or T cells enriched from blood (not recorded which). This rearrangement joins TRBV15 to TRBJ2-5, with 10 bases identical to TRBD1. The CDR3 region has the DNA TGTGCCACCAGAGGAGGGTTGGGACAGGGGTTATTGGGGACCCAGTACTTC. Its protein product is CATRGGLGQGLLGTQYF.